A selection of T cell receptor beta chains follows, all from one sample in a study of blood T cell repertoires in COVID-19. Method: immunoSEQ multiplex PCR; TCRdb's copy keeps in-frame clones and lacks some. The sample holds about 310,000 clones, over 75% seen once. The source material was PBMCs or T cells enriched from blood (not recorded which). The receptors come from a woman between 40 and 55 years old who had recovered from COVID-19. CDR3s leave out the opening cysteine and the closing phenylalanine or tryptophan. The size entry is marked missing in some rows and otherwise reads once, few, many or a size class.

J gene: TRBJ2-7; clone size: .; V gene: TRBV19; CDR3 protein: ASSIAGLRVVEQY
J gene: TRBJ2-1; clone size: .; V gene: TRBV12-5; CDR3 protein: ASVPGQGYNEQF
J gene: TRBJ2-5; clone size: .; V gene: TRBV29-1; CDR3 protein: SVEGRSWATQY
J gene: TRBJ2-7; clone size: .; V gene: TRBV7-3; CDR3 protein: ASSLFAGAEQY
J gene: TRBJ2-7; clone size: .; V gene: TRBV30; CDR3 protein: AWKLAGTYEQY
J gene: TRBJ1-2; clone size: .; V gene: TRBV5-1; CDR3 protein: ASSLIGQGGYT
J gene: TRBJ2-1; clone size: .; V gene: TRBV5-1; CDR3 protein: ASSRQGDINNEQF
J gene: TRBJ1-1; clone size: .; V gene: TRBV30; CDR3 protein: AWSERDRRFEAF
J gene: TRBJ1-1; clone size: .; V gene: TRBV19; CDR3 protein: ASSIISGQSNTEAF
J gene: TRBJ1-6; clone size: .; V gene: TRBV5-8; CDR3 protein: ASSPRDRGINSPLH
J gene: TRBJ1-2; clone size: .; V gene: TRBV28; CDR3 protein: AGRTNYGYT
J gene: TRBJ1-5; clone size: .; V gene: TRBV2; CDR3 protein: ASSPSRGGNQPQH
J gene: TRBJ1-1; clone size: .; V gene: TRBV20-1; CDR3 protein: SASPQGLYTEAF
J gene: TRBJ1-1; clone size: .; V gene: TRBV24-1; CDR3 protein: ATSDLAGVAF
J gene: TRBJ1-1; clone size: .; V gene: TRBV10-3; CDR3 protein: AISPDMNTEAF
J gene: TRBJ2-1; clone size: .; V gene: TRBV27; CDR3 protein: ASSQGQARYNEQF
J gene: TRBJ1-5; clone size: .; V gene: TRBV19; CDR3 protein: ASSGQGLDNQPQH
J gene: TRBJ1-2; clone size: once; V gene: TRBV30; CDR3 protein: AWSVAGALNYGYT
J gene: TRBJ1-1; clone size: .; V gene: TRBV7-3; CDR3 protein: ASSLTGGITEAF
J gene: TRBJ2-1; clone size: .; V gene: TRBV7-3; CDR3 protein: ASSHGLAGGDEQF
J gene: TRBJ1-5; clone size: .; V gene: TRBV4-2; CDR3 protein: ASSQEEGLGSEPQH
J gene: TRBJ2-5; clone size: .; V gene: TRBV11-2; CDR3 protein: ASSPGTSGVVSETQY
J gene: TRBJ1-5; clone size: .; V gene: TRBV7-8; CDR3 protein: ASSLGLGDQPQH
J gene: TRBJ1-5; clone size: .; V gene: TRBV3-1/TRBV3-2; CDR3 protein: ASSQGPGQHQPQH
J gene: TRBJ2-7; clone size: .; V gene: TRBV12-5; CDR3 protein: ASGDGTSGSYEQY
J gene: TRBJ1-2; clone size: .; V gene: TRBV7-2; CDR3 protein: ASRASGGSGGYT
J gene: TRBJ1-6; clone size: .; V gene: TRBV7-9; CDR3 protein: ASSPARDRDSPLH
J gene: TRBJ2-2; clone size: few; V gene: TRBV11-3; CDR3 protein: ASSGPLQGWSGELF
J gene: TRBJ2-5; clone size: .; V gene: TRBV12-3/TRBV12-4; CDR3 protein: ASSFRETQY
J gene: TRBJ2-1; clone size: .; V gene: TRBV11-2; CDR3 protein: ASSPEGEQF
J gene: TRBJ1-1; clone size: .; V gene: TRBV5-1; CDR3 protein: ASSLQGARGTEAF
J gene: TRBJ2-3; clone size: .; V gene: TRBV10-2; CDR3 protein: ASSDKAAWGTDTQY
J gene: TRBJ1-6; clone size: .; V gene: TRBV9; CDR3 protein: ASSVTPNNSPLH
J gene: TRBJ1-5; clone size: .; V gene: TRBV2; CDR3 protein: ASSGDTNQPQH
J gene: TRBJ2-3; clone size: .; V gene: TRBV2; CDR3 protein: ASRLTREGDTQY
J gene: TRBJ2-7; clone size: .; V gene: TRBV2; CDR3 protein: ASSVGTSGPYEQY
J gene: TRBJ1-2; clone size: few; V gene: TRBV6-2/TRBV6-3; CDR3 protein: ASSYSSYGYT
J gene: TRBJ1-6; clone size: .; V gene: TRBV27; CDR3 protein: ASSPGLNNSPLH
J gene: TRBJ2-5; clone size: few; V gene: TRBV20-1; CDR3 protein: SASVLEPWETQY
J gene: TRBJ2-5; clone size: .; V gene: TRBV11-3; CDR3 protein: ASSLDIGKAQY
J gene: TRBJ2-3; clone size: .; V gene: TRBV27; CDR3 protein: ASSNWGQGEVDTQY